The T cell receptor (beta chain) under discussion was sequenced for a study of blood T cell repertoires in COVID-19. Sequenced by immunoSEQ multiplex PCR; TCRdb stores in-frame clones only, minus some. This table has about 84,000 clones, about 73% appearing once. Germline V gene sequence: CDR1 LGHDT, CDR2 YNNKEL (reference sequence). V dropped 1 base and J dropped 9; count of bases not matched to a gene: 12. CDR3 length equals 17 residues. The sequence was obtained from a man aged 50 or older with active or convalescent COVID-19. Sequencing input: peripheral blood. The rearrangement links TRBV3-1 (or the pseudogene TRBV3-2) to TRBJ1-6; 7 nucleotides match TRBD1. The CDR3 DNA sequence: TGTGCCAGCAGCCAAGCGAGGACAGGTTCGAGGGCTTCACCCCTCCACTTT. Its protein is CASSQARTGSRASPLHF.